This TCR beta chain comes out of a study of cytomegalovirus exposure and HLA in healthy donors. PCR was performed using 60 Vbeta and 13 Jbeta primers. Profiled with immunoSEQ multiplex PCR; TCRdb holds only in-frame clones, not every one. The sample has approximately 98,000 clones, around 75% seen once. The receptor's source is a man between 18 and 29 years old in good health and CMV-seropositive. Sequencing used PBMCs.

For the CDR3, the DNA is TGTGCCAGTTGGGACAGGGCATCAGCTTTCTTT. Translated, it gives CASWDRASAFF. The chain joins TRBV19 to TRBJ1-1; 9 nucleotides match TRBD1. After removal of 8 bases from V and 10 bases from J, the junction contained 5 bases not matched to a gene. CDR1 is LNHDA, CDR2 SQIVND, per germline (reference sequence). CDR3 length: 11 residues.